This record covers a single T cell receptor (beta chain). Antigen: not known. This specimen comes from a study of OX40 agonist ivuxolimab in advanced cancers. Study-wide background: The patients got ivuxolimab, which is an agonistic anti-OX40 (CD134) antibody. Patients receiving dose escalation had hepatocellular carcinoma, melanoma, renal cell or head and neck cancer. The dose of intravenous ivuxolimab that patients received every 2 weeks ranged from 0.01 to 10 mg/kg.

Sequencing used immunoSEQ multiplex PCR; TCRdb keeps in-frame clones, though not all of them. The table records more than 60,000 clones, approximately 87% of them present only once. Trimming removed 7 bases from V and 0 bases from J, with 16 bases in between. This CDR3 comprises 15 residues. Per germline, CDR1 LNHDA and CDR2 SQIVND (reference sequence). Study-wide points: The study found that CD8+ T cells averaged more expanded clones than CD4+.

The rearrangement joins TRBV19 to TRBJ2-7; D could derive from TRBD1 or TRBD2 (6 bases each). Here the sequenced sample was CD4+ or CD8+ T cells sorted from blood, taken in a trial of the OX40 agonist ivuxolimab. This sequence was found in an adult with an advanced solid tumor such as melanoma, head and neck, liver or kidney cancer. The chain's CDR3 is CASTQGTSTSYEQYF. For the CDR3, the DNA is TGTGCCAGTACCCAGGGGACTTCTACCTCCTACGAGCAGTACTTC.